The TCR beta chain under discussion was sequenced for a study of blood T cell repertoires in COVID-19 (dated by TCRdb to about 2020). Describing the broader study: Samples covering the acute and convalescent phases of COVID-19 were provided by collaborators in the United States, Italy and Spain. The material from the prospective study consisted of cDNA or gDNA derived from T cells, B-cell-depleted T cells, or PBMCs. Subjects who had been exposed to COVID-19, were actively infected with it, or had recovered from it provided the deeply sampled blood TCRbeta repertoires that made up the dataset. The repertoires were released in a freely available public database intended as a resource for research on the immune response to SARS-CoV-2. Samples came from the ongoing ImmuneRACE study (first 160 participants) plus 1,254 subjects from 6 global collaborators. Nearly every sample came with metadata listing a de-identified subject ID, COVID-19 status, age in years and sex. Where available, HLA class I and class II types were obtained from metadata supplied by the sample provider rather than from assay-based typing.

Each collaborating institution followed its own protocols to collect whole blood in K2EDTA tubes. For TCRbeta analysis, collaborators shipped samples in one of three forms: frozen whole blood, isolated PBMCs, or DNA extracted from either of those sample types. This clone showed up just once. Its antigen is still unknown. No much larger clonotype is one base removed from it; base qualities were not supplied. The junction shows trimming of 6 bases on V and 5 bases on J, plus 16 bases between the germline ends. From cysteine to phenylalanine, the CDR3 is 13 amino acids long. Only CDR3 DNA is held: 39 bases, read in frame from base 1. Based on the germline V gene, the CDR1 and CDR2 sequences are SQVTM and ANQGSEA. Beyond this particular receptor, the publication reports: Clinical and demographic metadata were provided uncurated, with the amount varying by source and participant.

TCRbeta CDR3 regions were amplified from genomic DNA by means of the immunoSEQ Assay, a bias-controlled multiplex PCR. From the authors' description of their analysis: Within the assay, amplification of reference gene primers was used to estimate how many nucleated cells each sample contained. To quantify the absolute abundance of each unique TCRbeta CDR3 rearrangement, sequence reads were collapsed and filtered. For each sample, productive Simpson clonality was calculated as the square root of Simpson's diversity index across productive rearrangements. TCRdb's version of the immuneACCESS table is confined to in-frame rearrangements and falls short of the full clone set. An unresolved V gene accounts for under half of the shortfall where checked; the remainder is of unknown origin. The V and J calls and clone size were taken over from that table, and D and trimming were inferred from the DNA. Recorded for this sample are approximately 470,000 clones; 70% to 90% of them occurred a single time. Jointly, the top ten make up under 4% of the sample.

The V and J segments used are TRBV29-1 and TRBJ1-1; TRBD1 might be the D gene, on 5 matching bases. The origin of this receptor is a human donor in a cohort sampled during active COVID-19. Input material: peripheral blood. The DNA reads as follows: TGCAGCGTAGCCAGGGAAATAGGGACTGAAGCTTTCTTT. Its amino acids are CSVAREIGTEAFF.